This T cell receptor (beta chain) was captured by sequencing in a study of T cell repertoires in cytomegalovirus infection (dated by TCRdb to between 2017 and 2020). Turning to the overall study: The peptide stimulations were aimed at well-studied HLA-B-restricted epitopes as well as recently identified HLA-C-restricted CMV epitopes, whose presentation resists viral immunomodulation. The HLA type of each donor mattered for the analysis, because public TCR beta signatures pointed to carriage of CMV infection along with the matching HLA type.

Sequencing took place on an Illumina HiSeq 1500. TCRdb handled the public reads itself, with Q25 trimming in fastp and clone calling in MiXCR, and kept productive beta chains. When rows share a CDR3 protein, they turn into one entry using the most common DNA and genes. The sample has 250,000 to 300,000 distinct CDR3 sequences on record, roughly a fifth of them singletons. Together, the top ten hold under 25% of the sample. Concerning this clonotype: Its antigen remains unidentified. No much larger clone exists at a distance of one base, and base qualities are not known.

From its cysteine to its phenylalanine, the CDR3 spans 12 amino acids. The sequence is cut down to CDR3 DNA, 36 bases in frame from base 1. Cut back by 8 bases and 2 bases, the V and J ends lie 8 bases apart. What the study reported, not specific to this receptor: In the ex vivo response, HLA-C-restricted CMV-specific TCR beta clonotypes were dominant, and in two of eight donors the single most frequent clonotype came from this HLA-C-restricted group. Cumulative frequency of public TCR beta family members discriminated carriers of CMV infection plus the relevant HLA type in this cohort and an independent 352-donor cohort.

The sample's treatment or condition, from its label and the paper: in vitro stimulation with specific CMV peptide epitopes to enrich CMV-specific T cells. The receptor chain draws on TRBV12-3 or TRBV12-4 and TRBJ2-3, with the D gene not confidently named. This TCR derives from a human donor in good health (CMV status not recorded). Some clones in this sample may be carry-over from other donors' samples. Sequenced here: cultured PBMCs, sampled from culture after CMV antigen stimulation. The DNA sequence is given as TGTGCCAGCGCGATTCACACAGATACGCAGTATTTT. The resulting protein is CASAIHTDTQYF.